This is a list of T cell receptor beta chains from one sample in a study of blood T cell repertoires in COVID-19. Data came from immunoSEQ multiplex PCR; TCRdb stores just in-frame clones and leaves some out. The sample has a few hundred thousand clones, just under 90% seen once. The sample was PBMCs or T cells enriched from blood (not recorded which). These receptors were obtained from a woman aged 50 to 60 who had been exposed to COVID-19. CDR3s include the opening cysteine and the closing phenylalanine or tryptophan. The order of the fields is J gene, V gene, clone size, D gene, CDR3 DNA, CDR3 protein. A D gene is named only where the DNA matches it firmly. Clone size is given for some rows only: seen once, a few or many times, or a class if the clone is expanded.

TRBJ1-2	TRBV28	NA	NA	TGTGCCAGCAGTCCGCGGGGCAGGGAGGCCTATGGCTACACCTTC	CASSPRGREAYGYTF
TRBJ1-5	TRBV27	NA	NA	TGTGCCAGCAGGGAGGGACGGTTCAATCAGCCCCAGCATTTT	CASREGRFNQPQHF
TRBJ1-5	TRBV3-1/TRBV3-2	NA	TRBD1	TGTGCCAGCAGCCAAGGGGGACAGGGTAATCAGCCCCAGCATTTT	CASSQGGQGNQPQHF
TRBJ2-7	TRBV11-2	few	TRBD2	TGTGCCAGCAGCTTTACTAGCGATCGATCCTACGAGCAGTACTTC	CASSFTSDRSYEQYF
TRBJ2-5	TRBV5-1	NA	TRBD2	TGCGCCAGCAGCGGCGGGACTAGCGGGGGGGCCCTAGAGACCCAGTACTTC	CASSGGTSGGALETQYF
TRBJ1-1	TRBV3-1/TRBV3-2	NA	TRBD1	TGTGCCAGCAGCAAGGGACAGTCGAACACTGAAGCTTTCTTT	CASSKGQSNTEAFF
TRBJ1-4	TRBV5-1	NA	NA	TGCGCCAGCAGCTTGTCAGGGATAGGGGCTGATGAAAAACTGTTTTTT	CASSLSGIGADEKLFF
TRBJ2-7	TRBV2	NA	NA	TGTGCCAGCATGGGGCTCTTGGGGCAGGAATCCTACGAGCAGTACTTC	CASMGLLGQESYEQYF
TRBJ1-4	TRBV6-5	once	NA	TGTGCCAGCAGTTACGGGCAGTCTAATGAAAAACTGTTTTTT	CASSYGQSNEKLFF
TRBJ2-7	TRBV7-2	NA	NA	TGTGCCAGCAGCTTAGTTCTAGGCCACACCTACGAGCAGTACTTC	CASSLVLGHTYEQYF
TRBJ2-7	TRBV14	NA	NA	TGTGCCAGCAGCCGCGGGACAGAGCCTTTCGAGCAGTACTTC	CASSRGTEPFEQYF
TRBJ2-7	TRBV28	NA	NA	TGTGCCAGCAGGGGGATGGGGAGCTACGAGCAGTACTTC	CASRGMGSYEQYF
TRBJ2-5	TRBV3-1/TRBV3-2	NA	NA	TGTGCCAGCAGCCCAAGGCGGCTAGCATTCCAGTACTTC	CASSPRRLAFQYF
TRBJ1-2	TRBV18	NA	TRBD1	TGTGCCAGCTCCGACCCGTTCCAGGGGGGAAGCTATGGCTACACCTTC	CASSDPFQGGSYGYTF
TRBJ1-4	TRBV7-2	NA	TRBD1	TGTGCCAGCAGTACGACGACAGGGAGAAATGAAAAACTGTTTTTT	CASSTTTGRNEKLFF
TRBJ1-2	TRBV7-9	NA	NA	TGTGCCAGCAGCTCATCCCAGCAGGGTGATTATGGCTACACCTTC	CASSSSQQGDYGYTF
TRBJ2-6	TRBV5-5	NA	NA	TGTGCCAGCAGCCCTGGGCAGACACCCTCTGGGGCCAACGTCCTGACTTTC	CASSPGQTPSGANVLTF
TRBJ2-3	TRBV15	NA	TRBD2	TGTGCCACCCAGAATTGGGGGGGTAGTAGCACAGATACGCAGTATTTT	CATQNWGGSSTDTQYF
TRBJ1-2	TRBV28	once	TRBD1	TGTGCCAGCAGTAGGACAGGGGGCGAGAATGGCTACACCTTC	CASSRTGGENGYTF
TRBJ2-7	TRBV28	NA	NA	TGTGCCAGCAGTCCCCCTATTAGCTTGTTCTCCTACGAGCAGTACTTC	CASSPPISLFSYEQYF
TRBJ2-5	TRBV27	NA	NA	TGTGCCAGCAGTCGGTACATGGGAGACTTACAAGAGACCCAGTACTTC	CASSRYMGDLQETQYF
TRBJ2-7	TRBV6-1	NA	TRBD1	TGTGCCAGCAGTGAAAGCGCAGGGGGCGTCCCCTCCTACGAGCAGTACTTC	CASSESAGGVPSYEQYF
TRBJ2-2	TRBV18	NA	NA	TGTGCCAGCTCACCAGGGGGCGGCACCGGGGAGCTGTTTTTT	CASSPGGGTGELFF
TRBJ1-5	TRBV28	NA	TRBD1	TGTGCCAGCAGCCCCGAGCGGTCGGGACAGGGACGAAATCAGCCCCAGCATTTT	CASSPERSGQGRNQPQHF
TRBJ2-5	TRBV5-1	NA	NA	TGCGCCAGCAGCGACCCACGGTCGAGGGTGGAGACCCAGTACTTC	CASSDPRSRVETQYF
TRBJ2-2	TRBV5-4	NA	TRBD1	TGTGCCAGCAGCTCTGACGGGACAGGGTACACCGGGGAGCTGTTTTTT	CASSSDGTGYTGELFF
TRBJ2-2	TRBV13	NA	TRBD1	TGTGCCAGCAGCATTAGACAGGGCAGTACCACCGGGGAGCTGTTTTTT	CASSIRQGSTTGELFF
TRBJ2-7	TRBV9	NA	NA	TGTGCCAGCAGCGTAGTAGGGGGCTCCTACGAGCAGTACTTC	CASSVVGGSYEQYF
TRBJ1-2	TRBV24-1	NA	NA	TGTGCCACCAGTGATCCCCCCAAAGACGATTTCGGGGGCTACACCTTC	CATSDPPKDDFGGYTF
TRBJ2-5	TRBV27	NA	NA	TGTGCCAGCAGTAAGACTCGGAAAGAGACCCAGTACTTC	CASSKTRKETQYF
TRBJ2-1	TRBV1	NA	NA	TGCACCAGCAGCCAAGGGACTAGCGAGCGGGATGAGCAGTTCTTC	CTSSQGTSERDEQFF